A single sample gave rise to the 20 T cell receptor beta chains below, sequenced in a study of blood T cell repertoires in COVID-19. Sequencing was performed with immunoSEQ multiplex PCR; in TCRdb, only in-frame clones are kept and a portion is missing. Of 120,000 or so clones listed, more than 75% are singletons. Material for sequencing was peripheral blood. These receptors were obtained from a woman in her seventies with acute or convalescent COVID-19.

V is TRBV6-5 and J is TRBJ1-2; D is ambiguous. The CDR3 totals 13 residues. Germline V gives CDR1 MNHEY, CDR2 SVGAGI. V lost 4 bases to trimming and J lost 2 bases, with 8 bases between them. This CDR3 is CASSFGENYGYTF. The CDR3 bases are TGTGCCAGCAGTTTCGGGGAAAACTATGGCTACACCTTC.

The rearrangement links TRBV18 to TRBJ2-7; no reliable D call. The germline gives CDR1 KGHSH, CDR2 LQKENI. The CDR3 loop spans 13 amino acids. Trimming shortened V by 3 bases and J by 2 bases, and 8 bases separated the two germline ends. CDR3 sequence reads: CASSPAQTYEQYF. The CDR3, as DNA: TGTGCCAGCTCACCCGCACAAACCTACGAGCAGTACTTC.

This clone was seen only once. J is TRBJ2-7 and V is TRBV6-2 or TRBV6-3; 10 bases line up with TRBD1. CDR1 and CDR2 (germline): MNHEY, SVGEGT. The CDR3 has 15 amino acids. With 5 bases clipped from V and 3 bases from J, the junction kept 7 bases outside the gene matches. The CDR3 sequence is CASSAPGQGFYEQYF. The CDR3, as DNA: TGTGCCAGCAGTGCCCCGGGACAGGGGTTCTACGAGCAGTACTTC.

V is TRBV6-4 and J is TRBJ1-1; a weak D match, TRBD1 (6 bases). The V and J ends lost 10 bases and 3 bases respectively, with 12 bases between them. The CDR3 extends over 12 amino acids. Germline V gene sequence: CDR1 MRHNA, CDR2 SNTAGT. The DNA for the CDR3 is TGTGCCATACAGGGTCAGGACACTGAAGCTTTCTTT. It is translated as CAIQGQDTEAFF.

The chain recombines TRBV30 with TRBJ1-3; D gene uncertain. Between the trimmed V and J ends, which lost 0 bases and 0 bases, there was a span of 9 bases. CDR3 size: 15 residues. The germline V gene encodes CDR1 GTSNPN and CDR2 SVGIG (reference sequence). The CDR3 protein is CAWSVGSSSGNTIYF. The CDR3 region has the DNA TGTGCCTGGAGTGTCGGGTCGTCCTCTGGAAACACCATATATTTT. The full variable domain, rest sourced from reference TRBV30 and TRBJ1-3, is SQTIHQWPATLVQPVGSPLSLECTVEGTSNPNLYWYRQAAGRGLQLLFYSVGIGQISSEVPQNLSASRPQDRQFILSSKKLLLSDSGFYLCAWSVGSSSGNTIYFGEGSWLTVV.

The V gene is TRBV20-1, the J gene TRBJ1-1, with D unresolved. Trimming took off 7 bases at V and 5 bases at J, with 11 bases between the two ends. The CDR3 is 11 residues long. Germline V gives CDR1 DFQATT, CDR2 SNEGSKA (reference sequence). In DNA form, the CDR3 reads TGCAGTGTACTAGGGCCAACTGAAGCTTTCTTT. Protein sequence: CSVLGPTEAFF.

The chain uses TRBV18 and TRBJ2-2; D not resolved. CDR1 and CDR2 (germline): KGHSH, LQKENI. This CDR3 spans 14 amino acids. Deletions cut 0 bases from V and 3 bases from J, with 5 bases between. The CDR3 is CASSPPQYTGELFF. CDR3 DNA sequence: TGTGCCAGCTCACCACCGCAGTACACCGGGGAGCTGTTTTTT. Looking up the rest from reference TRBV18 and TRBJ2-2 gives the full variable domain: NAGVMQNPRHLVRRRGQEARLRCSPMKGHSHVYWYRQLPEEGLKFMVYLQKENIIDESGMPKERFSAEFPKEGPSILRIQQVVRGDSAAYFCASSPPQYTGELFFGEGSRLTVL.

This clone was counted a single time. V is TRBV4-1 and J is TRBJ2-7; 7 bases agree with TRBD2. The V and J ends lost 10 bases and 2 bases, in that order; junction bases with no gene match: 8. The CDR3 contains 13 residues. The germline V gene encodes CDR1 MGHRA and CDR2 YSYEKL. The CDR3 DNA is TGCGCCACCGCGAGGGACTATACCTACGAGCAGTACTTC. Translation: CATARDYTYEQYF.

The chain is built from TRBV12-3 or TRBV12-4 and TRBJ2-7; D not resolved. CDR3 length equals 13 residues. V lost 0 bases and J lost 6, with 9 bases in between. CDR3 sequence (DNA): TGTGCCAGCAGTTTAGCCGTCGCACTCGAGCAGTACTTC. Protein sequence: CASSLAVALEQYF.

V is TRBV19 and J is TRBJ2-5; 7 nucleotides align to TRBD1. The CDR3 extends over 13 amino acids. CDR1 is LNHDA and CDR2 is SQIVND in the germline V gene (reference sequence). The trim removed 9 bases at V and 5 bases at J, leaving 9 bases unmatched. CDR3 nucleotide sequence: TGTGCCAGCCGACAGGGTAATGGGGAGACCCAGTACTTC. Its translation is CASRQGNGETQYF.

This sequence joins TRBV2 and TRBJ2-3, with D maybe TRBD2 (5 bases). Trimming removed 6 bases from V and 2 bases from J, with 21 bases in between. The V gene's germline CDR1 is SNHLY and CDR2 FYNNEI. The CDR3 is 17 residues long. The CDR3 loop is CASSDHPGEGYTDTQYF. The CDR3, as DNA: TGTGCCAGCAGCGATCACCCCGGAGAGGGATACACAGATACGCAGTATTTT.

The chain uses TRBV7-9 and TRBJ1-5; 7 bases map to TRBD1. The CDR3 loop spans 15 amino acids. Germline V gives CDR1 SEHNR, CDR2 FQNEAQ (reference sequence). Trimming at V came to 5 bases and at J to 4 bases, leaving 8 bases not matched to a gene. This chain's CDR3 is CASSRDRVGNQPQHF. CDR3 DNA sequence: TGTGCCAGCAGCCGCGACAGGGTCGGAAATCAGCCCCAGCATTTT.

This clone was seen only a few times. This chain uses TRBV18 with TRBJ2-3; D is unresolved. CDR1 is KGHSH and CDR2 is LQKENI in the germline V gene. This CDR3 contains 16 residues. V lost 0 bases and J lost 6, with 16 bases in between. Here the CDR3 DNA reads TGTGCCAGCTCACCACCGTATCCCCTAGGTCCGGATACGCAGTATTTT. It codes for CASSPPYPLGPDTQYF. Looking up the rest from reference TRBV18 and TRBJ2-3 gives the full variable domain: NAGVMQNPRHLVRRRGQEARLRCSPMKGHSHVYWYRQLPEEGLKFMVYLQKENIIDESGMPKERFSAEFPKEGPSILRIQQVVRGDSAAYFCASSPPYPLGPDTQYFGPGTRLTVL.

The chain recombines TRBV7-9 with TRBJ1-6; 8 nucleotides align to TRBD1. Germline-derived CDR1 and CDR2 are SEHNR and FQNEAQ (reference sequence). The CDR3 runs 18 residues. V shed 3 bases, J shed 7 bases, and the junction held 14 bases outside the gene matches. The CDR3 nucleotides are TGTGCCAGCAGCTTTTCCTTTGATGGACAGGGTAGAAATTCACCCCTCCACTTT. This sequence encodes CASSFSFDGQGRNSPLHF.

The V gene is TRBV12-3 or TRBV12-4, the J gene TRBJ2-2; D gene ambiguous. There are 13 residues in the CDR3. With 6 bases removed from V and 3 bases from J, the gap between germline ends came to 8 bases. CDR3 in DNA: TGTGCCAGCAGCCCCCGGGACACCGGGGAGCTGTTTTTT. Translation gives CASSPRDTGELFF.

V gene TRBV24-1 combines with J gene TRBJ1-2, with 8 bases fitting TRBD1. Germline assignment: CDR1 KGHDR and CDR2 SFDVKD. Unmatched junction bases numbered 9, after V lost 4 bases and J lost 0 bases. The CDR3 contains 17 residues. The CDR3 DNA reads TGTGCCACCAGTGACCATGGGACAGGAGAGGCTAACTATGGCTACACCTTC. This sequence encodes CATSDHGTGEANYGYTF.

The chain recombines TRBV28 with TRBJ2-5; D perhaps matches TRBD2 (6 bases). The ends were cut back, 4 bases at V and 1 base at J, with 16 bases in the middle. The CDR3 runs 16 residues. Germline CDR1 MDHEN, CDR2 SYDVKM. CDR3 loop: CASSYPRGGAQETQYF. The DNA of the CDR3 is TGTGCCAGCAGTTACCCCCGGGGAGGAGCCCAAGAGACCCAGTACTTC.

This clone has just one count. The chain links TRBV12-3 or TRBV12-4 to TRBJ2-7; 9 bases line up with TRBD2. The CDR3 has 13 amino acids. V lost 2 bases and J lost 6; bases outside the gene matches: 2. CDR3 DNA: TGTGCCAGCAGTTTACGGACTAGCGCCGAGCAGTACTTC. Its protein is CASSLRTSAEQYF.

The chain is built from TRBV19 and TRBJ1-1, with D perhaps TRBD1 (5 bases). There are 15 residues in the CDR3. CDR1 and CDR2 from the germline V gene are LNHDA and SQIVND (reference sequence). Trimming shortened V by 0 bases and J by 3 bases, and 11 bases separated the two germline ends. Here the CDR3 reads CASSIEGGPYTEAFF. DNA for the CDR3: TGTGCCAGTAGTATAGAGGGGGGACCCTACACTGAAGCTTTCTTT. Full variable domain (rest looked up from reference TRBV19 and TRBJ1-1): DGGITQSPKYLFRKEGQNVTLSCEQNLNHDAMYWYRQDPGQGLRLIYYSQIVNDFQKGDIAEGYSVSREKKESFPLTVTSAQKNPTAFYLCASSIEGGPYTEAFFGQGTRLTVV.

This clone came up once. The V gene is TRBV9, the J gene TRBJ2-7; 8 nucleotides match TRBD2. In germline, CDR1 is SGDLS, CDR2 YYNGEE. V trimming: 7 bases; J trimming: 2 bases; junction bases outside the gene matches: 11. This CDR3 region has 15 residues. This chain's CDR3 is CASSGGPSLTYEQYF. CDR3 sequence (DNA): TGTGCCAGCTCGGGGGGGCCGTCGTTGACCTACGAGCAGTACTTC.